This T cell receptor (beta chain) was found in a study of technical replicates of blood from several donors. Sequencing was performed with immunoSEQ multiplex PCR; in TCRdb, only in-frame clones are kept and a portion is missing. The sample has roughly 93,000 clones; roughly 95% are singletons. V lost 6 bases and J 3 bases, leaving 22 bases between the germline ends. CDR1 and CDR2 (germline): SGDLS, YYNGEE. The CDR3 runs to 18 residues. V is TRBV9 and J is TRBJ2-6; D perhaps matches TRBD2 (5 bases). The receptor's source is a human donor in good health. The sequencing sample was made of T cells isolated from PBMCs. Here the CDR3 reads CASTARPGFGFGANVLTF. CDR3 DNA sequence: TGTGCCAGCACCGCTCGACCGGGGTTTGGGTTTGGGGCCAACGTCCTGACTTTC. Based on the CDR3 plus reference TRBV9 and TRBJ2-6, the full variable domain is DSGVTQTPKHLITATGQRVTLRCSPRSGDLSVYWYQQSLDQGLQFLIQYYNGEERAKGNILERFSAQQFPDLHSELNLSSLELGDSALYFCASTARPGFGFGANVLTFGAGSRLTVL.